The 23 T cell receptor beta chains presented below share a single source sample, sequenced in a study of blood T cell repertoires in COVID-19. TCRdb keeps only in-frame clones here, not all; method: immunoSEQ multiplex PCR. The repertoire holds some 150,000 clones, with about four fifths as singletons. The sequencing input was peripheral blood. The receptor set was obtained from a human donor in a cohort sampled during active COVID-19.

The chain uses TRBV7-2 and TRBJ2-7; TRBD2 matches 8 bases. This CDR3 has 14 residues. The germline gives CDR1 SGHTA, CDR2 FQGNSA. V was pared by 3 bases and J by 4 bases, with 5 bases of the junction left unmatched. This chain's CDR3 is CASSLAGGRYEQYF. The CDR3 DNA is TGTGCCAGCAGCTTGGCGGGGGGCCGGTACGAGCAGTACTTC. Full variable domain (outside the CDR3, taken from reference TRBV7-2 and TRBJ2-7): GAGVSQSPSNKVTEKGKDVELRCDPISGHTALYWYRQSLGQGLEFLIYFQGNSAPDKSGLPSDRFSAERTGGSVSTLTIQRTQQEDSAVYLCASSLAGGRYEQYFGPGTRLTVT.

The chain links TRBV5-1 to TRBJ2-3, with D possibly matching TRBD1 (6 bases). The ends were cut back, 2 bases at V and 1 base at J, with 11 bases in the middle. There are 15 residues in the CDR3. Germline V CDR1 and CDR2: SGHRS, YFSETQ. DNA for the CDR3: TGCGCCAGCAGCTTTAGGGGGAGCGGCACAGATACGCAGTATTTT. Translated, it gives CASSFRGSGTDTQYF.

The CDR3 sequence: CASSERAGNQPQHF. DNA for the CDR3: TGTGCCAGCAGCGAGAGGGCTGGCAATCAGCCCCAGCATTTT. The V and J genes are TRBV9 and TRBJ1-5; D not certain. CDR1 is SGDLS and CDR2 is YYNGEE in the germline V gene. This CDR3 is 14 amino acids long. Trimming removed 3 bases from V and 2 bases from J, with 9 bases in between.

V is TRBV7-9 and J is TRBJ1-3; D unclear. In germline, CDR1 is SEHNR, CDR2 FQNEAQ (reference sequence). V shed 3 bases and J shed 0 bases, with 12 bases lying between them. The CDR3 totals 16 residues. The CDR3 is CASSFLRESSGNTIYF. CDR3 coding DNA: TGTGCCAGCAGCTTTCTTCGGGAAAGCTCTGGAAACACCATATATTTT. Full variable domain (missing parts from reference TRBV7-9 and TRBJ1-3): DTGVSQNPRHKITKRGQNVTFRCDPISEHNRLYWYRQTLGQGPEFLTYFQNEAQLEKSRLLSDRFSAERPKGSFSTLEIQRTEQGDSAMYLCASSFLRESSGNTIYFGEGSWLTVV.

The chain uses TRBV10-3 and TRBJ2-3; 10 bases line up with TRBD2. The CDR3 consists of 16 residues. The germline V gene encodes CDR1 ENHRY and CDR2 SYGVKD. V shed 4 bases and J 5 bases; nucleotides not matched to a gene: 9. Here the CDR3 DNA reads TGTGCCATCAGTGGAGCGGGAGGGTTACACGGAGATACGCAGTATTTT. It specifies CAISGAGGLHGDTQYF.

The genes are TRBV28 and TRBJ2-1; 7 positions match TRBD1. The V segment lost 4 bases and the J segment 14 bases; nucleotides outside the gene matches: 8. Germline values: CDR1 MDHEN, CDR2 SYDVKM. This CDR3 contains 12 residues. The CDR3 nucleotides read TGTGCCAGCAGTTCACCGGGACAGAACAAGTTCTTC. Translation: CASSSPGQNKFF.

This chain connects TRBV27 to TRBJ2-7; 9 positions match TRBD2. CDR1 is MNHEY and CDR2 is SMNVEV in the germline V gene (reference sequence). V lost 7 bases, J lost 0 bases, and 7 bases stayed unmatched. The length of the CDR3 is 15 residues. In DNA, the CDR3 is TGTGCCAGCAAAGCTAGCGGGATCCGCTCCTACGAGCAGTACTTC. Encoded protein: CASKASGIRSYEQYF.

The chain employs TRBV7-8 and TRBJ1-1; 7 nucleotides match TRBD1. This CDR3 comprises 14 residues. The ends lost 5 bases at V and 6 bases at J; junction bases unmatched: 9. Germline V gene lookup returns CDR1 SGHVS and CDR2 FQNEAQ. The CDR3 DNA follows: TGTGCCAGCAGCCTCCCCGACAGGGACTCTGAAGCTTTCTTT. This translates into CASSLPDRDSEAFF. Variable domain in full (rest from reference TRBV7-8 and TRBJ1-1): GAGVSQSPRYKVAKRGQDVALRCDPISGHVSLFWYQQALGQGPEFLTYFQNEAQLDKSGLPSDRFFAERPEGSVSTLKIQRTQQEDSAVYLCASSLPDRDSEAFFGQGTRLTVV.

V gene TRBV2 combines with J gene TRBJ1-6, with 9 nucleotides matching TRBD1. CDR3 size: 14 residues. J was trimmed by 5 bases and V by 10 bases; bases with no gene match: 6. Germline V lookup: CDR1 SNHLY, CDR2 FYNNEI. DNA for the CDR3: TGTGCCATGTCCCGGACAGGGGATAATTCACCCCTCCACTTT. Its translation is CAMSRTGDNSPLHF. Supplemented by reference TRBV2 and TRBJ1-6, the full variable domain reads EPEVTQTPSHQVTQMGQEVILRCVPISNHLYFYWYRQILGQKVEFLVSFYNNEISEKSEIFDDQFSVERPDGSNFTLKIRSTKLEDSAMYFCAMSRTGDNSPLHFGNGTRLTVT.

This chain joins TRBV5-6 and TRBJ1-1; no clear D. V lost 2 bases and J lost 5, with 7 bases in between. CDR1 and CDR2 from the germline V gene are SGHDT and YYEEEE. The CDR3 has 12 residues. In DNA, the CDR3 is TGTGCCAGCAGCTTAAGTGAGACTGAAGCTTTCTTT. Amino acid sequence: CASSLSETEAFF.

The gene calls are TRBV5-1 and TRBJ2-1; the match to TRBD2 covers 7 bases. V was pared by 5 bases and J by 0 bases, with 14 bases of the junction left unmatched. Germline CDR1 SGHRS, CDR2 YFSETQ. The CDR3 totals 18 residues. The CDR3 sequence: CASRPTGGSLSSYNEQFF. The CDR3 DNA is TGCGCCAGCAGGCCCACTGGCGGGAGTCTGAGCTCCTACAATGAGCAGTTCTTC.

This clone was picked up a small number of times. The chain has TRBV7-6 and TRBJ2-7; 9 bases line up with TRBD2. Germline lookup yields CDR1 SGHVS and CDR2 FNYEAQ. The CDR3 covers 16 residues. Trimming took 5 bases from V and 5 from J; bases not matched to a gene: 13. CDR3 DNA: TGTGCCAGCAGCCCCGTTCCGAGCGGGAGGCCCCACGAGCAGTACTTC. Residues: CASSPVPSGRPHEQYF.

V usage is TRBV28 and J usage is TRBJ2-7, with 7 bases lining up with TRBD2. Germline CDR1 and CDR2: MDHEN and SYDVKM. After removal of 6 bases from V and 0 bases from J, the junction contained 2 bases not matched to a gene. This CDR3 has 13 residues. The CDR3 protein is CASRSGVSYEQYF. DNA of the CDR3: TGTGCCAGCAGGAGCGGGGTCTCCTACGAGCAGTACTTC.

The table lists this clone with a few counts. CDR3 sequence reads: CASSLPSANYNEQFF. CDR3 bases: TGTGCCAGCAGCTTACCTAGCGCGAATTACAATGAGCAGTTCTTC. The chain recombines TRBV7-2 with TRBJ2-1, with D possibly being TRBD2 (6 bases). V was trimmed by 2 bases and J by 4 bases, leaving 12 bases between them. The CDR3 consists of 15 residues. Looked up from germline, CDR1 is SGHTA and CDR2 is FQGNSA.

V gene TRBV28 combines with J gene TRBJ2-3; 12 bases are shared with TRBD2. Losses at the gene ends were 6 bases for V and 1 base for J; bases not matched to a gene: 2. The germline gives CDR1 MDHEN, CDR2 SYDVKM. The CDR3 is made up of 15 amino acids. The CDR3 spells CASSRLAGGTDTQYF. The CDR3 bases are TGTGCCAGCAGCCGACTAGCGGGAGGCACAGATACGCAGTATTTT.

This rearrangement joins TRBV6-5 to TRBJ2-3, with 15 bases fitting TRBD2. This CDR3 has 16 amino acids. Germline values: CDR1 MNHEY, CDR2 SVGAGI. The junction had 4 bases not matched to a gene; V was cut back by 4 bases and J by 5 bases. This chain's CDR3 is CASSSRTSGRVDTQYF. The CDR3 DNA follows: TGTGCCAGCAGTTCTCGGACTAGCGGGAGGGTAGATACGCAGTATTTT.

The chain recombines TRBV5-1 with TRBJ2-3; TRBD2 matches at 8 bases. With V trimmed by 6 bases and J by 1 base, 13 bases remained unmatched. CDR1 and CDR2 (germline): SGHRS, YFSETQ. The CDR3 is made up of 17 amino acids. The CDR3 spells CASTSRGAGDGTDTQYF. CDR3 DNA: TGCGCCAGCACCTCAAGGGGAGCGGGAGATGGCACAGATACGCAGTATTTT. Combining the CDR3 with reference TRBV5-1 and TRBJ2-3 gives the whole variable domain KAGVTQTPRYLIKTRGQQVTLSCSPISGHRSVSWYQQTPGQGLQFLFEYFSETQRNKGNFPGRFSGRQFSNSRSEMNVSTLELGDSALYLCASTSRGAGDGTDTQYFGPGTRLTVL.

V is TRBV6-5 and J is TRBJ1-5, with TRBD1 identical over 7 bases. Germline CDR1 MNHEY, CDR2 SVGAGI. There are 14 residues in the CDR3. The V and J ends lost 0 bases and 8 bases, in that order; junction bases with no gene match: 4. CDR3 residues: CASSYSGGYEPQHF. CDR3 in DNA: TGTGCCAGCAGTTACTCAGGGGGCTACGAGCCCCAGCATTTT.

The chain combines TRBV18 with TRBJ1-1; 9 bases line up with TRBD1. Germline loops: CDR1 KGHSH, CDR2 LQKENI. The CDR3 sequence is 13 residues long. V was clipped by 8 bases and J by 3 bases; unmatched bases: 4. CDR3 DNA sequence: TGTGCCAGCCGGACAGGGGAGGACACTGAAGCTTTCTTT. It encodes CASRTGEDTEAFF. Combining the CDR3 with reference TRBV18 and TRBJ1-1 gives the whole variable domain NAGVMQNPRHLVRRRGQEARLRCSPMKGHSHVYWYRQLPEEGLKFMVYLQKENIIDESGMPKERFSAEFPKEGPSILRIQQVVRGDSAAYFCASRTGEDTEAFFGQGTRLTVV.

This clone has just a few counts. V usage is TRBV10-2 and J usage is TRBJ1-5; D is uncertain. The CDR3 has 13 amino acids. Germline lookup yields CDR1 WSHSY and CDR2 SAAADI. The V gene lost 4 bases and the J gene lost 6 bases, with 10 bases spanning the gap. CDR3: CASSGTVGQPQHF. In nucleotides, the CDR3 is TGCGCCAGCAGTGGAACAGTGGGTCAGCCCCAGCATTTT.

J is TRBJ1-6 and V is TRBV6-5; 7 bases map to TRBD1. The CDR3 length is 16 residues. V was pared by 2 bases and J by 9 bases, with 10 bases of the junction left unmatched. CDR1 MNHEY and CDR2 SVGAGI come from the germline V gene. The CDR3 loop is CASSYGAGRGASPLHF. The DNA of the CDR3 is TGTGCCAGCAGTTACGGGGCCGGCAGGGGGGCTTCACCCCTCCACTTT.

CDR3 in amino acids: CASKFRREVDNEQFF. The DNA of the CDR3 is TGTGCCAGCAAGTTCCGACGGGAGGTTGACAATGAGCAGTTCTTC. The chain joins TRBV7-2 to TRBJ2-1; 7 bases align to TRBD2. The CDR3 extends over 15 amino acids. V lost 7 bases and J lost 5; bases outside the gene matches: 11. Germline CDR1 and CDR2: SGHTA and FQGNSA.

This sequence joins TRBV7-2 and TRBJ2-6, with 7 bases identical to TRBD2. CDR3 length: 16 amino acids. Germline V CDR1 and CDR2: SGHTA, FQGNSA. Unmatched junction bases numbered 6, after V lost 5 bases and J lost 2 bases. The CDR3 nucleotides read TGTGCCAGCAGCCGCGGGAGTCCTGCTGGGGCCAACGTCCTGACTTTC. Translating gives CASSRGSPAGANVLTF.